The clone carrying this T cell receptor (beta chain) was detected many times. This sample is drawn from a study of blood T cell repertoires in COVID-19. Repertoires were generated with immunoSEQ multiplex PCR, while TCRdb's copy carries only in-frame clones and drops some. The table includes roughly 400,000 clones, nearly 90% detected once. The V end was cut by 3 bases, the J end by 3 bases, with 9 bases between. CDR3 length: 14 residues. Germline V gene data show CDR1 as LNHDA and CDR2 as SQIVND (reference sequence). The V gene is TRBV19, the J gene TRBJ1-5; D is unresolved. The source material was PBMCs or T cells enriched from blood (not recorded which). The receptor was derived from a woman in her twenties or thirties who had recovered from COVID-19. The DNA for the CDR3 is TGTGCCAGTAGTATTCGGGAGGTCAATCAGCCCCAGCATTTT. It translates to CASSIREVNQPQHF.